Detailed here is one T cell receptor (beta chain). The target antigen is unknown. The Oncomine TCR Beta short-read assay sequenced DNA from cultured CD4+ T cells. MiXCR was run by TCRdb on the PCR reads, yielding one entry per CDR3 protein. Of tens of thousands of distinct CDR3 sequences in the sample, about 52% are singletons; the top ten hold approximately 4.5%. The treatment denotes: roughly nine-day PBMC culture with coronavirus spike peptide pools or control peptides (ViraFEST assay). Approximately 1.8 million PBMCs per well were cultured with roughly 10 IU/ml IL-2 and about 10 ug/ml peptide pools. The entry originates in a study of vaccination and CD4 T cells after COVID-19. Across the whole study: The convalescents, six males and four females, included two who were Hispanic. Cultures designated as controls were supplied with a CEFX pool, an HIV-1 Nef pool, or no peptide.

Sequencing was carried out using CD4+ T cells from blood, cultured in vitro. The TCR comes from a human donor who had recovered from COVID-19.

CDR3 region: CASSPPPGNNSPLHF. The CDR3 coding sequence is TGCGCCAGCAGCCCTCCCCCTGGAAATAATTCACCCCTCCACTTT. The chain couples TRBV4-1 to TRBJ1-6; D uncertain. The CDR3 runs 15 residues. V was clipped by 4 bases and J by 5 bases, with 12 bases between them. The V gene's germline CDR1 is MGHRA and CDR2 YSYEKL.